These 14 T cell receptor beta chains came from one sample sequenced in a study of T cell repertoires in cytomegalovirus infection. A single record per CDR3 protein comes from TCRdb applying MiXCR to the reads. The table has hundreds of thousands of distinct CDR3 sequences, under 20% seen once; the top ten hold about 12%. Sequenced: PBMCs. These receptors were obtained from a human donor in good health (CMV status not recorded). Some clones in this sample may be carry-over from other donors' samples.

This chain links TRBV28 with TRBJ1-5, with a weak D call TRBD1 (5 bases). The germline V and J ends were trimmed by 2 bases and 4 bases, with 21 bases remaining between them. The CDR3 contains 18 residues. Germline CDR1 MDHEN, CDR2 SYDVKM. CDR3 DNA sequence: TGTGCCAGCAGTTTAGGTGCCCCGGGGGTAGGGGTAAATCAGCCCCAGCATTTT. Amino acids: CASSLGAPGVGVNQPQHF. Complete variable domain (other parts from reference TRBV28 and TRBJ1-5): DVKVTQSSRYLVKRTGEKVFLECVQDMDHENMFWYRQDPGLGLRLIYFSYDVKMKEKGDIPEGYSVSREKKERFSLILESASTNQTSMYLCASSLGAPGVGVNQPQHFGDGTRLSIL.

This clonotype has at least ten counts. V and J are TRBV12-3 or TRBV12-4 and TRBJ2-3; D is unclear. The V end was cut by 3 bases, the J end by 0 bases, with 13 bases between. The CDR3 runs to 16 residues. CDR3 residues: CASSFLWQASTDTQYF. As DNA, the CDR3 is TGTGCCAGCAGTTTCCTTTGGCAGGCGAGCACAGATACGCAGTATTTT.

V is TRBV2 and J is TRBJ1-1; 10 nucleotides match TRBD1. CDR3 length: 14 residues. From germline, CDR1 is SNHLY and CDR2 FYNNEI. V shed 8 bases and J 4 bases; nucleotides not matched to a gene: 7. The CDR3 DNA reads as TGTGCCAGCGGTCGAGGGACAGGGGCCACTGAAGCTTTCTTT. Encoded protein: CASGRGTGATEAFF. The variable domain in full, completed from reference TRBV2 and TRBJ1-1, reads EPEVTQTPSHQVTQMGQEVILRCVPISNHLYFYWYRQILGQKVEFLVSFYNNEISEKSEIFDDQFSVERPDGSNFTLKIRSTKLEDSAMYFCASGRGTGATEAFFGQGTRLTVV.

This clonotype has a count of ten or more. This rearrangement joins TRBV7-8 to TRBJ1-1; D perhaps matches TRBD1 (5 bases). The CDR3 loop spans 16 amino acids. Trimming removed 0 bases at V and 0 bases at J, with 11 bases between. Looked up from germline, CDR1 is SGHVS and CDR2 is FQNEAQ. CDR3 sequence (DNA): TGTGCCAGCAGCTTAGCGCTTGCAGGGATGAACACTGAAGCTTTCTTT. Its translation: CASSLALAGMNTEAFF. The full variable domain, rest sourced from reference TRBV7-8 and TRBJ1-1, is GAGVSQSPRYKVAKRGQDVALRCDPISGHVSLFWYQQALGQGPEFLTYFQNEAQLDKSGLPSDRFFAERPEGSVSTLKIQRTQQEDSAVYLCASSLALAGMNTEAFFGQGTRLTVV.

This clonotype was recorded many times. The genes are TRBV7-8 and TRBJ2-1; 11 nucleotides line up with TRBD2. Germline V CDR1 and CDR2: SGHVS, FQNEAQ. V lost 0 bases and J lost 3; bases outside the gene matches: 13. The CDR3 has 20 amino acids. The CDR3 is CASSLARASGGKIDYNEQFF. CDR3 nucleotide sequence: TGTGCCAGCAGCTTAGCGCGGGCTAGCGGGGGGAAAATTGACTACAATGAGCAGTTCTTC.

This clonotype was found many times. This chain joins TRBV7-2 and TRBJ2-3, with 8 bases identical to TRBD2. Germline CDR1 and CDR2: SGHTA and FQGNSA. With V trimmed by 3 bases and J by 4 bases, 6 bases remained unmatched. CDR3 length: 15 residues. The CDR3 DNA sequence: TGTGCCAGCAGCTTTCGGCGGGGGGCCGCAGATACGCAGTATTTT. This sequence encodes CASSFRRGAADTQYF.

Ten or more counts support this clonotype. This chain connects TRBV12-3 or TRBV12-4 to TRBJ2-4; 7 nucleotides match TRBD1. The trim removed 6 bases at V and 13 bases at J, leaving 12 bases unmatched. The CDR3 sequence is 13 residues long. The CDR3 region is CASRPGQARVQYF. As DNA, the CDR3 is TGTGCCAGCAGACCCGGACAGGCGAGGGTGCAGTACTTC.

The table lists this clonotype with a count of one. This may arise from a read error, as a much more abundant clone is one base away. V is TRBV7-2 and J is TRBJ2-7; D unclear. Germline CDR1 is SGHTA and CDR2 is FQGNSA. V shed 11 bases and J shed 3 bases, with 20 bases lying between them. The CDR3 length is 14 residues. In DNA, the CDR3 is TGTGCCGGCACCGAAACCGGTAATATCTACGAGCAGTACTTC. Encoded protein: CAGTETGNIYEQYF.

In this sample, this clonotype turned up many times. V is TRBV11-1 and J is TRBJ2-2, with D perhaps TRBD1 or TRBD2 (7 bases each). Trimming removed 4 bases from V and 3 bases from J, with 12 bases in between. Per germline, CDR1 SGHAT and CDR2 FQDESV (reference sequence). The CDR3 has 15 amino acids. CDR3 coding DNA: TGTGCCAGCAGCTCCAGGGGGGGACACACCGGGGAGCTGTTTTTT. Its protein product is CASSSRGGHTGELFF.

The genes are TRBV6-5 and TRBJ1-4; D gene uncertain. The CDR3 runs 12 residues. V lost 5 bases to trimming and J lost 5 bases, with 6 bases between them. Germline CDR1 reads MNHEY; CDR2 reads SVGAGI. CDR3 coding DNA: TGTGCCAGCAGTCACGGGAATGAAAAACTGTTTTTT. Translation: CASSHGNEKLFF.

The table lists this clonotype with many counts. This chain joins TRBV7-2 and TRBJ2-4; D may be TRBD1 or TRBD2 (5 bases each). This CDR3 region has 13 residues. CDR1 SGHTA and CDR2 FQGNSA come from the germline V gene. Trimming took off 2 bases at V and 8 bases at J, with 10 bases between the two ends. In DNA form, the CDR3 reads TGTGCCAGCAGCTTACTGCAGGGAGACATTCAGTACTTC. Amino acids: CASSLLQGDIQYF.

The V and J genes are TRBV5-4 and TRBJ2-4; 11 bases align to TRBD2. Germline assignment: CDR1 SGHNT and CDR2 YYREEE (reference sequence). This CDR3 spans 15 amino acids. J gave up 6 bases and V 0 bases, and 2 bases lay outside the gene matches. CDR3 sequence reads: CASSLVAGGRNIQYF. Written as DNA, the CDR3 is TGTGCCAGCAGCTTGGTAGCGGGGGGGAGAAACATTCAGTACTTC.

Ten or more counts support this clonotype. This sequence joins TRBV7-6 and TRBJ2-1; TRBD1 matches at 8 bases. CDR1 is SGHVS and CDR2 is FNYEAQ in the germline V gene. The CDR3 has 15 amino acids. Trimming cost V 5 bases and J 5 bases; bases outside gene matches: 8. CDR3 in DNA: TGTGCCAGCAGCGCCCAAGGACAGGGCGACAATGAGCAGTTCTTC. Protein product: CASSAQGQGDNEQFF.

The chain couples TRBV18 to TRBJ1-1; the D is unclear. CDR3 size: 12 residues. Germline loops: CDR1 KGHSH, CDR2 LQKENI. V lost 4 bases and J 6 bases, leaving 9 bases between the germline ends. This CDR3 reads CASSLPRAEAFF. CDR3 DNA sequence: TGTGCCAGCTCACTCCCGAGGGCTGAAGCTTTCTTT. Looking up the rest from reference TRBV18 and TRBJ1-1 gives the full variable domain: NAGVMQNPRHLVRRRGQEARLRCSPMKGHSHVYWYRQLPEEGLKFMVYLQKENIIDESGMPKERFSAEFPKEGPSILRIQQVVRGDSAAYFCASSLPRAEAFFGQGTRLTVV.